The entry below gives a single T cell receptor (beta chain) sequence along with its context. The record originates from a study of control samples from healthy donors and cancer patients. Profiled with immunoSEQ multiplex PCR; TCRdb holds only in-frame clones, not every one. The data show tens of thousands of clones, around 87% seen once. Trimming shortened V by 2 bases and J by 0 bases, and 5 bases separated the two germline ends. CDR3 size: 14 residues. Germline lookup yields CDR1 MNHEY and CDR2 SVGEGT. Source material: blood. The TCR comes from a man aged 50 to 59 in good health. V gene TRBV6-2 or TRBV6-3 combines with J gene TRBJ1-5, with D uncertain. Here the CDR3 DNA reads TGTGCCAGCAGTTACAGTAATAGCAATCAGCCCCAGCATTTT. Encoded protein: CASSYSNSNQPQHF.